Shown below are 6 T cell receptor beta chains from a single sample sequenced in a study of cytomegalovirus exposure and HLA in healthy donors. PCR involved 60 Vbeta and 13 Jbeta primers. The method was immunoSEQ multiplex PCR; TCRdb's version includes in-frame clones alone and lacks a portion of them. The sample yields about 110,000 clones, roughly 77% seen once. The specimen was PBMCs. The receptors were sampled from a man aged 35 to 55 in good health and CMV-seronegative.

This clone was detected once. The CDR3 region has the DNA TGTGCCAGCAGTCCGACTAGCGGGGGCCCTAACACCGGGGAGCTGTTTTTT. It encodes CASSPTSGGPNTGELFF. This rearrangement joins TRBV2 to TRBJ2-2, with TRBD2 matching over 12 bases. Germline V gives CDR1 SNHLY, CDR2 FYNNEI. V shed 5 bases, J shed 2 bases, and the junction held 6 bases outside the gene matches. CDR3 length: 17 residues.

The V call is TRBV27, the J call TRBJ1-5; 9 nucleotides align to TRBD1. The trim removed 8 bases at V and 3 bases at J, leaving 8 bases unmatched. The germline V gene encodes CDR1 MNHEY and CDR2 SMNVEV (reference sequence). CDR3 length equals 15 residues. DNA of the CDR3: TGTGCCAGCGGGCCCTGGACAGGGGCCAATCAGCCCCAGCATTTT. Residues: CASGPWTGANQPQHF.

The rearrangement uses TRBV18 and TRBJ2-7; 8 bases fit TRBD1. The ends lost 4 bases at V and 4 bases at J; junction bases unmatched: 6. The CDR3 has 14 residues. CDR1 is KGHSH and CDR2 is LQKENI in the germline V gene. For the CDR3, the DNA is TGTGCCAGCTCACGGAACGGACAGGGTTACGAGCAGTACTTC. Its protein product is CASSRNGQGYEQYF.

V usage is TRBV5-1 and J usage is TRBJ1-2, with TRBD1 identical over 9 bases. Germline lookup yields CDR1 SGHRS and CDR2 YFSETQ. Germline trimming cut 4 bases from V and 8 bases from J; bases unmatched to any gene: 6. The CDR3 loop spans 13 amino acids. In nucleotides, the CDR3 is TGCGCCAGCAGCGAAGGACAGGGGACAGGCTACACCTTC. Its protein is CASSEGQGTGYTF.

This sequence joins TRBV5-4 and TRBJ1-1, with TRBD1 matching over 8 bases. V lost 4 bases, J lost 7 bases, and 6 bases stayed unmatched. This CDR3 has 13 amino acids. The germline CDR1 and CDR2 sequences are SGHNT and YYREEE (reference sequence). The CDR3 nucleotides are TGTGCCAGCAGCATGGACAGGGATGGTGAAGCTTTCTTT. It codes for CASSMDRDGEAFF.

Only a few counts were recorded for this clone. The gene calls are TRBV11-2 and TRBJ1-3, with D hard to call. Germline V gene sequence: CDR1 SGHAT, CDR2 FQNNGV. The CDR3 spans 13 residues. Trimming pared 0 bases from V and 4 bases from J, leaving 4 bases between. The CDR3 DNA follows: TGTGCCAGCAGCTTAGATCTCGGAAACACCATATATTTT. Translating gives CASSLDLGNTIYF.